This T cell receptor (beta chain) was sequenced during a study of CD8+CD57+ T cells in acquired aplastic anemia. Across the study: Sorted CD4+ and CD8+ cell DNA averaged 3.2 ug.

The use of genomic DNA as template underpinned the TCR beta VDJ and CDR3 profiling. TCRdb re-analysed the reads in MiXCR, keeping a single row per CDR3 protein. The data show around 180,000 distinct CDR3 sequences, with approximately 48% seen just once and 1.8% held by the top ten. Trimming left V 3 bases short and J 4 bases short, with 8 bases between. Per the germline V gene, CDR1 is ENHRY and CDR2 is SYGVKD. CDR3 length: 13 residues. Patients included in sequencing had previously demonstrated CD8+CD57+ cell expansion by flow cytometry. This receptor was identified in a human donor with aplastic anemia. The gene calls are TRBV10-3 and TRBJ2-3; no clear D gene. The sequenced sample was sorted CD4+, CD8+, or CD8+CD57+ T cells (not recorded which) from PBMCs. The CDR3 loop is CAISDRVADTQYF. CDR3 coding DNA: TGTGCCATCAGTGACCGGGTGGCAGATACGCAGTATTTT.